The count of the clone carrying this TCR beta chain is one. Its antigen is still unknown. The junction departs from germline at one end; a sequencing error may be responsible. The CDR3 extends over 13 amino acids. Germline CDR1 and CDR2: SSHAT and FNYEAQ (reference sequence). Repertoires were generated with immunoSEQ multiplex PCR, while TCRdb's copy carries only in-frame clones and drops some. The sample has 200,000 to 250,000 clones; 65% to 85% are singletons. This sample is drawn from a study of cytomegalovirus exposure and HLA in healthy donors. Broader study findings: CMV antigen specificity was confirmed in vitro for a few CMV-associated chains. Reports described diagnosis of cytomegalovirus status by the classifier as highly specific and sensitive. The study designated fewer than 200 TCR beta chains cytomegalovirus-associated. Many donors carried some public TCRs, although rarity characterized most TCR sequences.

This chain connects TRBV7-7 to TRBJ2-7, with D maybe TRBD2 (5 bases). The TCR was taken from a woman aged 25 to 39 in good health and CMV-seropositive. Sequencing used PBMCs. CDR3 residues: CASSPSLGYEQYF. DNA for the CDR3: TGTGCTAGCAGTCCTAGCTTGGGCTACGAGCAGTACTTC.